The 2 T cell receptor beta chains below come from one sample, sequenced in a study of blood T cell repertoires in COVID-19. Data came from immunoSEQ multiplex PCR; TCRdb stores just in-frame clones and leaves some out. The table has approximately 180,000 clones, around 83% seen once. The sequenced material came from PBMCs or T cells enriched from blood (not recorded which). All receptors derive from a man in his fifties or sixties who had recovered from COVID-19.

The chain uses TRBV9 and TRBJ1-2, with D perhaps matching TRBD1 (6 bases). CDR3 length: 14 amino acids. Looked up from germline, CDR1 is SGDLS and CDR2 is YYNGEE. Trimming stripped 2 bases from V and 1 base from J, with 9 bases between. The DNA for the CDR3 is TGTGCCAGCAGCGTTACAGGGCTTAACTATGGCTACACCTTC. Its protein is CASSVTGLNYGYTF. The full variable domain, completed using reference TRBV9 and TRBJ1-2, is DSGVTQTPKHLITATGQRVTLRCSPRSGDLSVYWYQQSLDQGLQFLIQYYNGEERAKGNILERFSAQQFPDLHSELNLSSLELGDSALYFCASSVTGLNYGYTFGSGTRLTVV.

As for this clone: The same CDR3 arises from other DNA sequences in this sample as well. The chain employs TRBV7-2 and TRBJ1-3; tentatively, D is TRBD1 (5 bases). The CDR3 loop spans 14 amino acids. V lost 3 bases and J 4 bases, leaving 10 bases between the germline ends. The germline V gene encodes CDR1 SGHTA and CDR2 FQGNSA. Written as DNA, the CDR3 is TGTGCCAGCAGCTTGCAGGGAACCGGAAACACCATATATTTT. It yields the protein CASSLQGTGNTIYF.